This TCR beta chain is drawn from a study of cytomegalovirus exposure and HLA in healthy donors. Across the study: A previous analysis identified around 120 million unique TCR beta sequences derived from about 180 million T cells.

The study ran its PCR with 60 Vbeta and 13 Jbeta primers. Clones were sequenced by immunoSEQ multiplex PCR, and TCRdb holds only the in-frame ones, with some missing. The sample yields about 160,000 clones, around four fifths seen once. CDR3 length: 14 residues. Germline V gene data show CDR1 as SQVTM and CDR2 as ANQGSEA. Losses at the gene ends were 6 bases for V and 5 bases for J; bases not matched to a gene: 9. As regards this clone: Its specificity is unknown.

Points from the study as a whole: The study labeled 164 TCR beta chains cytomegalovirus-associated. Follow-up analysis later connected one missense variant in DCLRE1C with trimming of TCR beta V- and J-genes.

This receptor was identified in a woman aged 45 to 65 in good health and CMV-seronegative. Sequencing was done on a sample of PBMCs. The V call is TRBV29-1, the J call TRBJ2-1; 8 nucleotides align to TRBD2. Here the CDR3 DNA reads TGCAGCGTCGAGGGGCGGGGGGCCGACAATGAGCAGTTCTTC. It is translated as CSVEGRGADNEQFF.